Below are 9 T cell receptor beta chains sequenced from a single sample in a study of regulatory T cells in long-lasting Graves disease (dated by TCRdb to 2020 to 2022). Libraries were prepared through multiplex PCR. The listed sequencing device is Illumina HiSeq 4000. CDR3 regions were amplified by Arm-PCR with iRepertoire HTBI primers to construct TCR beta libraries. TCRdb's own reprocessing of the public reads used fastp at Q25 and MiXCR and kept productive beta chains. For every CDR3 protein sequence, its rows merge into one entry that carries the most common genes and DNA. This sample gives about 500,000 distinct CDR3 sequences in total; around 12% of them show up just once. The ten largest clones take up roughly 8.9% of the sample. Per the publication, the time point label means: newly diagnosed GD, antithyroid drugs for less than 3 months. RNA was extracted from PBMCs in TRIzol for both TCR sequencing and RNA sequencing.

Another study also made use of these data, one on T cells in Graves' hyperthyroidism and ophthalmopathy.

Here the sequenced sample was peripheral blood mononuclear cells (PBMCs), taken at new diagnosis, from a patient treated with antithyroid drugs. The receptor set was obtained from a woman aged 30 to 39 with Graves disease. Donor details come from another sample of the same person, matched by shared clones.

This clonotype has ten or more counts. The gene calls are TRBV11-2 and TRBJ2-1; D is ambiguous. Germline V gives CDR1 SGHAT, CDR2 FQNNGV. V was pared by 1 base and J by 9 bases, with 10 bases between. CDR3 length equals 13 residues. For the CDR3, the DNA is TGTGCCAGCAGCTTAGTACCCGGTTCTGAGCAGTTCTTC. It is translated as CASSLVPGSEQFF.

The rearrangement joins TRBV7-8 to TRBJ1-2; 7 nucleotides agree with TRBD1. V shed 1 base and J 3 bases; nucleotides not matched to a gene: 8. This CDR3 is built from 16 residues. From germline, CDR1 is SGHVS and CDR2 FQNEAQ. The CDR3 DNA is TGTGCCAGCAGCTTAGGATCAGGGGGGTTAGACTATGGCTACACCTTC. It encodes CASSLGSGGLDYGYTF.

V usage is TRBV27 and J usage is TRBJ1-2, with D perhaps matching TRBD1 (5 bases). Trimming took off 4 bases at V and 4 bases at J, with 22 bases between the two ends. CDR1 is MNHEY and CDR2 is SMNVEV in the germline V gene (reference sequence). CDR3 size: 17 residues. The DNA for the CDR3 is TGTGCCAGCAGTTCAACCAGGCAGGGCATATGGGGCTATGGCTACACCTTC. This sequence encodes CASSSTRQGIWGYGYTF.

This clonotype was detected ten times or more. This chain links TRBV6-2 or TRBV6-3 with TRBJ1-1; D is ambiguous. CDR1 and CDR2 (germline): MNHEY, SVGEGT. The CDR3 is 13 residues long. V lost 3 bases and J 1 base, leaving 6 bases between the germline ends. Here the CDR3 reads CASSYWKNTEAFF. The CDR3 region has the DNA TGTGCCAGCAGTTATTGGAAGAACACTGAAGCTTTCTTT.

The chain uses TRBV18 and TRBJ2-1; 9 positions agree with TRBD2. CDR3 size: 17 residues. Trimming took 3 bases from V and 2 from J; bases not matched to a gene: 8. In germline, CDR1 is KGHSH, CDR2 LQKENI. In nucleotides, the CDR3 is TGTGCCAGCTCACCGATTAGCGGGAGTATTACCTACAATGAGCAGTTCTTC. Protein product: CASSPISGSITYNEQFF. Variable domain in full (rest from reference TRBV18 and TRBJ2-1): NAGVMQNPRHLVRRRGQEARLRCSPMKGHSHVYWYRQLPEEGLKFMVYLQKENIIDESGMPKERFSAEFPKEGPSILRIQQVVRGDSAAYFCASSPISGSITYNEQFFGPGTRLTVL.

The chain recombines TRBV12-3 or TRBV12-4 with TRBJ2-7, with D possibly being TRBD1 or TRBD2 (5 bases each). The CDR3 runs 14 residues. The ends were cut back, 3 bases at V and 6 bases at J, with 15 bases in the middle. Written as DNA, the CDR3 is TGTGCCAGCAGTTTTGAAGGGGACCGGCGCGAGCAGTACTTC. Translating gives CASSFEGDRREQYF.

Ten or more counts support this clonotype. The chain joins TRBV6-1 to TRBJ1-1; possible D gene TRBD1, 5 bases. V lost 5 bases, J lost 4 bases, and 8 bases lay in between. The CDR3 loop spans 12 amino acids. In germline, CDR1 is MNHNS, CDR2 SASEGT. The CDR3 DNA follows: TGTGCCAGCAGTCAGGGATCCACTGAAGCTTTCTTT. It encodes CASSQGSTEAFF.

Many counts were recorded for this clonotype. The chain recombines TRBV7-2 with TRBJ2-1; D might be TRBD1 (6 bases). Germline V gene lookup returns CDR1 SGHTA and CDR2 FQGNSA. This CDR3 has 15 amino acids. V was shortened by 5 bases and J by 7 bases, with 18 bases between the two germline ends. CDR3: CASSLTGLATNEQFF. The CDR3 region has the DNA TGTGCCAGCAGCCTGACAGGCCTCGCTACAAATGAGCAGTTCTTC.

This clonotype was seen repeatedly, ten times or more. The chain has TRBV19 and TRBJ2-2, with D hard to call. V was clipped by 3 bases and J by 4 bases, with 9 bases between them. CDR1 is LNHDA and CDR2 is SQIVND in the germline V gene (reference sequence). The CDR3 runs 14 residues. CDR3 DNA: TGTGCCAGTAGTATCAAGACCCCCACCGGGGAGCTGTTTTTT. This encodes CASSIKTPTGELFF.